This T cell receptor (beta chain) stems from a study of OX40 agonist ivuxolimab in advanced cancers. For the study at large: The treatment was a fully human IgG2 OX40 agonist, ivuxolimab. Patients treated during dose escalation were battling hepatocellular carcinoma, melanoma, renal cell or head and neck cancer. General observations from the study: With doses of 0.1 to 3.0 mg/kg, CD4+ and CD8+ blood T cells had undergone clonal expansion by week 6. Those patients achieving a partial response at 0.1-3.0 mg/kg showed among the lowest clonal expansion.

Sequencing used immunoSEQ multiplex PCR; TCRdb keeps in-frame clones, though not all of them. The sample yields fewer than 70,000 clones, 70% to 90% seen once. This clone has only one observation. The antigen is not known. The CDR3 sequence is 21 residues long. J was trimmed by 2 bases and V by 0 bases; bases with no gene match: 17. The sample was CD4+ or CD8+ T cells sorted from blood, taken in a trial of the OX40 agonist ivuxolimab. This clonotype was sampled from an adult with an advanced solid tumor such as melanoma, head and neck, liver or kidney cancer. V is TRBV23-1 and J is TRBJ2-3, with TRBD2 matching 10 bases. TRBV23-1 is assigned to the ORF class and has an uncertain function. The CDR3 DNA reads as TGCGCCAGCAGTCAATCGAGCGCTAGCGGGAGTATCCGTGTTAACACAGATACGCAGTATTTT. Protein: CASSQSSASGSIRVNTDTQYF.